This TCR beta chain was recorded in a study of vaccination and CD4 T cells after COVID-19. A note on this clonotype: What it binds is unknown.

Noted treatment: approximately 10-day PBMC culture with coronavirus spike peptide pools or control peptides (ViraFEST assay). First, ViraFEST expanded antigen-specific T cells with peptide pools, and next it sequenced the TCRs. Sequenced with the Oncomine TCR Beta short-read assay was DNA taken from cultured CD4+ T cells. TCRdb re-derived calls from the PCR reads in MiXCR, one entry per CDR3 protein. The sample has some 20,000 distinct CDR3 sequences, roughly 56% seen once. V lost 0 bases and J lost 4, with 9 bases in between. The CDR3 covers 13 residues. Germline assignment: CDR1 GTSNPN and CDR2 SVGIG (reference sequence).

Sequencing was done on a sample of CD4+ T cells from blood, cultured in vitro. The gene calls are TRBV30 and TRBJ2-5; the D gene could be TRBD1 or TRBD2 (5 bases each). The receptor comes from a human donor who had recovered from COVID-19. The CDR3 loop reads CAWSVGVRETQYF. In DNA, the CDR3 is TGTGCCTGGAGTGTGGGGGTCCGAGAGACCCAGTACTTC.